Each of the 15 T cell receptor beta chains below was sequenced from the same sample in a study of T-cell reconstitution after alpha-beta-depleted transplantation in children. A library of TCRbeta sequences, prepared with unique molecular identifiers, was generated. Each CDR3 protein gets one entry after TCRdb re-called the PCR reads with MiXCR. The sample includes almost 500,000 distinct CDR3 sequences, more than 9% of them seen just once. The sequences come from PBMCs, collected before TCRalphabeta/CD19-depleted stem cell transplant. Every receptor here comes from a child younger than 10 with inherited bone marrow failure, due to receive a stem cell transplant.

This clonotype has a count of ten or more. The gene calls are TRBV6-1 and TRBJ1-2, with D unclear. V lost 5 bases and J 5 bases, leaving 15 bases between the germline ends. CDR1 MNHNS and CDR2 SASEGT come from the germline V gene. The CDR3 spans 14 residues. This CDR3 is CASSPRKGFYGYTF. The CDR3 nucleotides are TGTGCCAGCAGTCCCCGGAAGGGATTTTATGGCTACACCTTC.

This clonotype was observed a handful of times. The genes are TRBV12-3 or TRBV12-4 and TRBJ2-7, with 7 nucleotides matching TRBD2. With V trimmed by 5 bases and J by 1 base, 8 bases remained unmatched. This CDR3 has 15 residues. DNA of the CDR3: TGTGCCAGCAGTCCTACGACTAGCCCATCCTACGAGCAGTACTTC. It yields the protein CASSPTTSPSYEQYF.

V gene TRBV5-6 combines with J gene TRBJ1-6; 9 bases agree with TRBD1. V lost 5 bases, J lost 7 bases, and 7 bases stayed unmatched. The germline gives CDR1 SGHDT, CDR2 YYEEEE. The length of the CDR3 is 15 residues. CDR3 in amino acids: CASSRTGVPNSPLHF. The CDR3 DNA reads TGTGCCAGCAGTCGGACAGGGGTTCCAAATTCACCCCTCCACTTT.

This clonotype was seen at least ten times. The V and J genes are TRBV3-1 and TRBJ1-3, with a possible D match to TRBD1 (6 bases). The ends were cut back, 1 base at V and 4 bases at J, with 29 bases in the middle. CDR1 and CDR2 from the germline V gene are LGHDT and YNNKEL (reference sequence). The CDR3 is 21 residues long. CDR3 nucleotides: TGTGCCAGCAGCCAAGTCATCGGGTGGACAGATACCCCATCGGGGGGAAACACCATATATTTT. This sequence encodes CASSQVIGWTDTPSGGNTIYF.

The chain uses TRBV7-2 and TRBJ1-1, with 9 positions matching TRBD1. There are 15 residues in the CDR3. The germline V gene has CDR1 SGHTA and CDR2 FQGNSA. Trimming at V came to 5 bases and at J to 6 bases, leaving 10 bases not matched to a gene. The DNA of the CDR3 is TGTGCCAGCAGCCCCCAGGGACAGGGAAGCTCTGAAGCTTTCTTT. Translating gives CASSPQGQGSSEAFF.

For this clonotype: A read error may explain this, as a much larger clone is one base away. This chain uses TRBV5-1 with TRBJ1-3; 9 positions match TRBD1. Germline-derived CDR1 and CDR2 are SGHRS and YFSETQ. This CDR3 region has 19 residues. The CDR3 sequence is CASSLKFRDRDFSGDTIYF. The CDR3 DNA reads TGCGCCAGCAGCTTGAAGTTCCGGGACAGGGATTTCTCTGGAGACACCATATATTTT.

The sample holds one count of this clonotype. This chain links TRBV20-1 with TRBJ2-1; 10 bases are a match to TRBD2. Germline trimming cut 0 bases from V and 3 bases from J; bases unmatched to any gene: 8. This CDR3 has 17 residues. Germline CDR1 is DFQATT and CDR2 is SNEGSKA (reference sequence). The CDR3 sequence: CSARDQTGLADYNEQFF. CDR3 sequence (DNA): TGCAGTGCTAGAGATCAGACCGGACTAGCGGACTACAATGAGCAGTTCTTC.

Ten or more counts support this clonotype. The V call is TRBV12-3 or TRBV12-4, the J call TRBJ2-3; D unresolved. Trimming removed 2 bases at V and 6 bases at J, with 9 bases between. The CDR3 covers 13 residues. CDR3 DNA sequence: TGTGCCAGCAGTTTACAGGAAGAGGATACGCAGTATTTT. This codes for CASSLQEEDTQYF.

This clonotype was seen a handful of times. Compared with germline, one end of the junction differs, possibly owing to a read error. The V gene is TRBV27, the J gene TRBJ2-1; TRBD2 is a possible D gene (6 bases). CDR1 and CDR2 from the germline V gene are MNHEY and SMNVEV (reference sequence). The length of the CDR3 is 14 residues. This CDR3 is CASTSGASVSLLLF. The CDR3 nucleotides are TGTGCCAGCACCTCCGGCGCTAGCGTGAGTCTCTTGCTCTTC.

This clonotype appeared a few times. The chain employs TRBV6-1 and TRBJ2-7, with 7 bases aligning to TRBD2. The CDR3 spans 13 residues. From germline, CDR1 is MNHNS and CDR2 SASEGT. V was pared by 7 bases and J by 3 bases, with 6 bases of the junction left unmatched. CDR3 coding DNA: TGTGCCAGCAAATCGACGGGGGGCTACGAGCAGTACTTC. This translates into CASKSTGGYEQYF.

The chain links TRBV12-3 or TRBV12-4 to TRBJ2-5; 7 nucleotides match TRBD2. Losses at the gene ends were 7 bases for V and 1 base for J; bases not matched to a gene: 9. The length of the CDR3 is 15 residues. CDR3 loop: CASISQAGIQETQYF. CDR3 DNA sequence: TGTGCCAGCATTTCGCAAGCGGGGATCCAAGAGACCCAGTACTTC.

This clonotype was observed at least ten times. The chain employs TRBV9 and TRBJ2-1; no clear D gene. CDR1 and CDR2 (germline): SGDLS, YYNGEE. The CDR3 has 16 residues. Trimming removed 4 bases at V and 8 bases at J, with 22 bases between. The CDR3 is CASSPEATVFKDEQFF. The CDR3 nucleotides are TGTGCCAGCAGCCCCGAAGCCACAGTCTTTAAGGATGAGCAGTTCTTC.

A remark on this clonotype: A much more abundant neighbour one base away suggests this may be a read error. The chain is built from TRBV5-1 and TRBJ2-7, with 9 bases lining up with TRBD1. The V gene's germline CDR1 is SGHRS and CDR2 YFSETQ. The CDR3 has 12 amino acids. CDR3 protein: CTSRDREFEQYF. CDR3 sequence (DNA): TGCACCAGCCGGGACAGGGAATTCGAGCAGTACTTC.

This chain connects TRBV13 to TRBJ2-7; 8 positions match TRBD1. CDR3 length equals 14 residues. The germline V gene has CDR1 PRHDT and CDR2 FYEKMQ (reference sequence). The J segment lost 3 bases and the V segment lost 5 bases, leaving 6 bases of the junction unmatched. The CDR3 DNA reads TGTGCCAGCAGCCTACTGACAGGGGTCTACGAGCAGTACTTC. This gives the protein CASSLLTGVYEQYF.

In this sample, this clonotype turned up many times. CDR3 region: CASSLVAGRISYEQYF. The CDR3 region has the DNA TGTGCCAGCAGCTTAGTGGCAGGGCGCATTTCCTACGAGCAGTACTTC. The chain joins TRBV7-8 to TRBJ2-7; D may be TRBD1 (5 bases). The CDR3 spans 16 residues. Trimming pared 1 base from V and 1 base from J, leaving 14 bases between. Germline-derived CDR1 and CDR2 are SGHVS and FQNEAQ.